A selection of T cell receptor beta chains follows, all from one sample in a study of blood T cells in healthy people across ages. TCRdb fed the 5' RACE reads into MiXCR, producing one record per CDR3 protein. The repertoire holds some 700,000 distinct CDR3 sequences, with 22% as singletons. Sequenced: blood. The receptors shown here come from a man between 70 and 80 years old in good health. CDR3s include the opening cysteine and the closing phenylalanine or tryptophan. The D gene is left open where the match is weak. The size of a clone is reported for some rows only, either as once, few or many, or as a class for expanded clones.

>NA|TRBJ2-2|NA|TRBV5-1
TGCGCCAGCAGCTTGGATACGACAGGAGCTGACACCGGGGAGCTGTTTTTT
CASSLDTTGADTGELFF
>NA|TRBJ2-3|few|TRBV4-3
TGCGCCAGCAGCCAAGATACGGGTAGCACAGATACGCAGTATTTT
CASSQDTGSTDTQYF
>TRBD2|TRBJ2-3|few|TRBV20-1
TGCAGTGCTAGAGCTCCCGGGACTAGCGGCACAGATACGCAGTATTTT
CSARAPGTSGTDTQYF
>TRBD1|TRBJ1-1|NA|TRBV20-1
TGCAGTGCTAGAGTTGACAGGGGGATTACTGAAGCTTTCTTT
CSARVDRGITEAFF
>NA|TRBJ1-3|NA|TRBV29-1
TGCAGCGTTTCTAGAGTCTCTGGAAACACCATATATTTT
CSVSRVSGNTIYF
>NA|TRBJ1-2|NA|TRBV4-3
TGCGCCAGCAGCTATTATGACTATGGCTACACCTTC
CASSYYDYGYTF
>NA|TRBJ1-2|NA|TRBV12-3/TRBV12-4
TGTGCCAGCAGTTTAGCGCCCGGACTTACCTATGGCTACACCTTC
CASSLAPGLTYGYTF
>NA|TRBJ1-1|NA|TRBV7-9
TGTGCCTTAACGGACACTGAAGCTTTCTTT
CALTDTEAFF
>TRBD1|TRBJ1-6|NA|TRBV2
TGTGCCAGCAGGGCGACAGGGGCCAGTTCACCCCTCCACTTT
CASRATGASSPLHF
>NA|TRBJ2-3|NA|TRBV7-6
TGTGCCAGCAGCCCCCAAGCAGTCGCTGGGGTTACGCAGTATTTT
CASSPQAVAGVTQYF
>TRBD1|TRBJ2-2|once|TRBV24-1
TGTGCCACCAGTGATCCGAACCGTGCAGGGGGCACCGGGGAGCTGTTTTTT
CATSDPNRAGGTGELFF
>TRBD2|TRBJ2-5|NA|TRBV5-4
TGTGCCAGCAGCTTGGGGGTAGGACTAGCGGTGTTCCAAGAGACCCAGTACTTC
CASSLGVGLAVFQETQYF
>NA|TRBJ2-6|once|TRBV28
TGTGCCAGCAGGGACAGCTCCTCTGGGGCCAACGTCCTGACTTTC
CASRDSSSGANVLTF
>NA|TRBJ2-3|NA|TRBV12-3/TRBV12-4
TGTGCCAGCAGTTTAATTTCGGCAGATACGCAGTATTTT
CASSLISADTQYF
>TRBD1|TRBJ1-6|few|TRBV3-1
TGTGCCAGCAGCCTCCGGACAGGGCGGACTTATAATTCACCCCTCCACTTT
CASSLRTGRTYNSPLHF
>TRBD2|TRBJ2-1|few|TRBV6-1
TGTGCCAGCAGCGCTCGGAGCGGGGGCGCCACCTACAATGAGCAGTTCTTC
CASSARSGGATYNEQFF
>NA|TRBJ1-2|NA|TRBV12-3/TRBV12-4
TGTGCCAGCAGTTTCCGTTTGGGAGCGCATCTCACCTTC
CASSFRLGAHLTF
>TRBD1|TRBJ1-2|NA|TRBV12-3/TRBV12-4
TGTGCCAGCAGTCCCCGGGACAGGGATTACTATGGCTACACCTTC
CASSPRDRDYYGYTF
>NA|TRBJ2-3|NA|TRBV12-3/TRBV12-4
TGTGCCAGCAGTATTGGCAGGGCCAACAGGGATACGCAGTATTTT
CASSIGRANRDTQYF
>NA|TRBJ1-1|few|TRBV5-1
TGCGCCAGCCAAGCGGGAGCAGGGAGGCGGACTGAAGCTTTCTTT
CASQAGAGRRTEAFF
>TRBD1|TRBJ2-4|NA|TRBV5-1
TGCGCCAGCAGCTTGGGGGTCACAGGGGGCGGACCCAAAAACATTCAGTACTTC
CASSLGVTGGGPKNIQYF
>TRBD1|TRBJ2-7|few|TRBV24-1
TGTGCCACCGGGACAGGGGAGGACGAGCAGTACTTC
CATGTGEDEQYF
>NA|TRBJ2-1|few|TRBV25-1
TGTGCCAGCAGTGAATGGGGCGGGTACAATGAGCAGTTCTTC
CASSEWGGYNEQFF
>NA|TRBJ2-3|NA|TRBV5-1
TGCGCCAGCAGCTCCCCCAACCGGGTCACAGATACGCAGTATTTT
CASSSPNRVTDTQYF
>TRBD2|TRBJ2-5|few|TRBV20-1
TGCAGTGCCCCCGGAAGGCTAGCGGGGTGGGCGGCCCAGTACTTC
CSAPGRLAGWAAQYF
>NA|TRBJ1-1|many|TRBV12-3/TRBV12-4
TGTGCCAGCGGATCCGGGACAAGGAACACTGAAGCTTTCTTT
CASGSGTRNTEAFF
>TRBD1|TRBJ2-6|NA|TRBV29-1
TGCAGCGTTCGACAGGGTAGCTCTGGGGCCAACGTCCTGACTTTC
CSVRQGSSGANVLTF
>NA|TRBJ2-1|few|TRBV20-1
TGCAGTGCTAGAATGGGCACCTTGAATGAGCAGTTCTTC
CSARMGTLNEQFF
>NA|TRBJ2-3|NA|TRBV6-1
TGTGCCAGTAGCCTTGGCGAGACAGGCACAGATACGCAGTATTTT
CASSLGETGTDTQYF
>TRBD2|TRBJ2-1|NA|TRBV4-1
TGCGCCAGCAGCCAAGAGCTAGCGGGGACCCTAGGTGAGCAGTTCTTC
CASSQELAGTLGEQFF
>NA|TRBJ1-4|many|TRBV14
TGTGCCAGCAGCCCTACCCGTGAAAAACTGTTTTTT
CASSPTREKLFF
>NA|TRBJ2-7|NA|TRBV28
TGTGCCAGCAGTCCCGGGACACTCTCCTACGAGCAGTACTTC
CASSPGTLSYEQYF
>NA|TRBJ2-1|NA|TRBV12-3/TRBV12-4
TGTGCCAGCAGTTTAAGCCGGGCCCCCTCCTACAATGAGCAGTTCTTC
CASSLSRAPSYNEQFF
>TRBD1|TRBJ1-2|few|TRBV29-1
TGCAGCGTTGCTGGGACAGGGACACAACCAGTCTATGGCTACACCTTC
CSVAGTGTQPVYGYTF
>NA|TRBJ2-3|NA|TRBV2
TGTGCCAGCAGTGGGGTACAGGGATTAGGGACAGATACGCAGTATTTT
CASSGVQGLGTDTQYF
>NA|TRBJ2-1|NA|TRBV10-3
TGTGCCACCGGGGGGCGGTCCTACAATGAGCAGTTCTTC
CATGGRSYNEQFF
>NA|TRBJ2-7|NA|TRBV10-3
TGTGCCATCAAGGCCCTGGGGGGGGCCAACGAGCAGTACTTC
CAIKALGGANEQYF
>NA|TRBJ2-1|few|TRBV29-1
TGCAGCGTCGGTTTTGAGCAGTTCTTC
CSVGFEQFF
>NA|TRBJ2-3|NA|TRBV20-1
TGCAGTGCTAGAGATGACTCAAGCACAGATACGCAGTATTTT
CSARDDSSTDTQYF
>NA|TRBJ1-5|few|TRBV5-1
TGCGCCAGCAGCTTGGATGCAGGACAGCCCCGGCATTTT
CASSLDAGQPRHF
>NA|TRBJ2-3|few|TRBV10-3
TGTGCCATCAGTATGGAGGGGGGGAGATCAGATACGCAGTATTTT
CAISMEGGRSDTQYF
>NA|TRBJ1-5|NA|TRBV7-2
TGTGCCAGCAGCTTAGGTGTGGGGGGGCCCCAGCATTTT
CASSLGVGGPQHF
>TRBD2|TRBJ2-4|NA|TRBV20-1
TGCAGTGCTAGTTTTGGGACTAGCAAGTACTTC
CSASFGTSKYF
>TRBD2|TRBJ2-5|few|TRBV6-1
TGTGCCGGAAGGAACGCGGGGGGCGGAGAGACCCAGTACTTC
CAGRNAGGGETQYF
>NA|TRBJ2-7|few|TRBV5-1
TGCGCCAGCAGCCAAGGCGTAACAGGTCCGCGCGAGCAGTACTTC
CASSQGVTGPREQYF
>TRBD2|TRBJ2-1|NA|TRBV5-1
TGCGCCAGCAGCGAGCGGGGGGACTCCTACAATGAGCAGTTCTTC
CASSERGDSYNEQFF
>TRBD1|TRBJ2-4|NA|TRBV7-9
TGTGCCAGCAGCGCGGACAGGGGCCTGACCATAGCCAAAAACATTCAGTACTTC
CASSADRGLTIAKNIQYF
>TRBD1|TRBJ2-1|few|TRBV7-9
TGTGCCAGCAGCTTACCAACTTCCGGGACAGGGGGGTACTTC
CASSLPTSGTGGYF
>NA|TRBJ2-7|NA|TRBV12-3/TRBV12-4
TGTGCCAGCAGTCCCCCAGGGGAATTAGTTGGGTACGAGCAGTACTTC
CASSPPGELVGYEQYF
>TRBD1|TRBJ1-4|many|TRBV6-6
TGTGCCAGCATTGACAGGGATTGGGAACTGTTTTTT
CASIDRDWELFF
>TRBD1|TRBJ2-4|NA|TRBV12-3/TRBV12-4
TGTGCCAGCAGCCAGACAGGGGTGGGGGCCAAAAACATTCAGTACTTC
CASSQTGVGAKNIQYF
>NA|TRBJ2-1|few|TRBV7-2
TGTGCCATCCAGCTCGTCAACGCTGAGCAGTTCTTC
CAIQLVNAEQFF
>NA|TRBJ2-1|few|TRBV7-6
TGTGCCAGCAGCTTAGCCGTCTGGGATGGGGAGCAGTTCTTC
CASSLAVWDGEQFF